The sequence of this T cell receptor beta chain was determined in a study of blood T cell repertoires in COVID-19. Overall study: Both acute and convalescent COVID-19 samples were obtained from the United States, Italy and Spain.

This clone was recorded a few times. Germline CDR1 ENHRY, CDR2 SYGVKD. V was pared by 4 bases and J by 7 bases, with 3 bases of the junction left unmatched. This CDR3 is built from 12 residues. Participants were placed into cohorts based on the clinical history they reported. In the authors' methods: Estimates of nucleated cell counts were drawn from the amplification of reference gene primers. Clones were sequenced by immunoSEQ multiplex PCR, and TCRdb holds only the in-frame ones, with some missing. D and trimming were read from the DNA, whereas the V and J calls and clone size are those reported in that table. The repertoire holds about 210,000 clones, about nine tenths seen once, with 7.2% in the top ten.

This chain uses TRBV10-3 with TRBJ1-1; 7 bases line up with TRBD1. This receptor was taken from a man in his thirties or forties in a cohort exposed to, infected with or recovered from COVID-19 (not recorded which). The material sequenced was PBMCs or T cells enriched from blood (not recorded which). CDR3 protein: CAISGGQREAFF. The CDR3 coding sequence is TGTGCCATCAGTGGGGGACAGCGTGAAGCTTTCTTT.